Shown below are 29 T cell receptor beta chains from a single sample sequenced in a study of cytomegalovirus exposure and HLA in healthy donors. TCRdb's copy holds only in-frame clones and misses some; the assay was immunoSEQ multiplex PCR. The sample lists about 180,000 clones, around 85% occurring once. Sequencing input: PBMCs. Source of these receptors: a man between 18 and 35 years old in good health and CMV-seropositive.

This clone appeared once. This chain uses TRBV7-2 with TRBJ1-2; 10 bases match TRBD1. With V trimmed by 5 bases and J by 5 bases, 5 bases remained unmatched. The CDR3 is 14 residues long. CDR1 is SGHTA and CDR2 is FQGNSA in the germline V gene. The CDR3 sequence: CASSLTGGEYGYTF. The CDR3 nucleotides read TGTGCCAGCAGCCTGACAGGGGGCGAATATGGCTACACCTTC.

This clone showed up just once. V usage is TRBV27 and J usage is TRBJ1-4, with a weak D call TRBD1 (5 bases). Germline V gene sequence: CDR1 MNHEY, CDR2 SMNVEV (reference sequence). The CDR3 is 14 residues long. Trimming left V 6 bases short and J 2 bases short, with 10 bases between. The CDR3 sequence: CASRSPGTNEKLFF. In DNA form, the CDR3 reads TGTGCCAGCAGGAGTCCAGGGACTAATGAAAAACTGTTTTTT. Full variable domain (rest looked up from reference TRBV27 and TRBJ1-4): EAQVTQNPRYLITVTGKKLTVTCSQNMNHEYMSWYRQDPGLGLRQIYYSMNVEVTDKGDVPEGYKVSRKEKRNFPLILESPSPNQTSLYFCASRSPGTNEKLFFGSGTQLSVL.

Remarks on this clone: One end of the junction varies from germline; a read error may be responsible. The V and J genes are TRBV7-7 and TRBJ2-5; TRBD2 is a possible D gene (5 bases). The CDR3 has 14 amino acids. The germline gives CDR1 SSHAT, CDR2 FNYEAQ (reference sequence). The CDR3 DNA follows: TGTGCTAGCAGCTTAAATACTAGGCAAGAGACCCAGTACTTC. This gives the protein CASSLNTRQETQYF.

The sample holds a few counts of this clone. The chain recombines TRBV11-2 with TRBJ2-7; a possible D gene is TRBD2 (5 bases). V was shortened by 4 bases and J by 8 bases, with 21 bases between the two germline ends. This CDR3 has 15 amino acids. In germline, CDR1 is SGHAT, CDR2 FQNNGV. CDR3 protein: CASSSSREAVLQQYF. The CDR3 DNA reads as TGTGCCAGCAGCTCCTCCCGGGAAGCGGTTCTGCAGCAGTACTTC.

The rearrangement links TRBV28 to TRBJ2-7; 9 bases fit TRBD2. The CDR3 has 15 residues. The V gene end was trimmed by 5 bases and the J gene end by 6 bases; junction bases not matched to a gene: 11. Germline V gene data show CDR1 as MDHEN and CDR2 as SYDVKM. The CDR3 protein is CASSTSSGKWGEQYF. The DNA for the CDR3 is TGTGCCAGCAGTACCTCTAGCGGGAAGTGGGGCGAGCAGTACTTC. Full variable domain (outside the CDR3, taken from reference TRBV28 and TRBJ2-7): DVKVTQSSRYLVKRTGEKVFLECVQDMDHENMFWYRQDPGLGLRLIYFSYDVKMKEKGDIPEGYSVSREKKERFSLILESASTNQTSMYLCASSTSSGKWGEQYFGPGTRLTVT.

The gene calls are TRBV30 and TRBJ2-5, with 10 bases matching TRBD2. The V segment lost 3 bases and the J segment 7 bases; nucleotides outside the gene matches: 11. This CDR3 is 15 amino acids long. Germline CDR1 reads GTSNPN; CDR2 reads SVGIG (reference sequence). CDR3 sequence: CAWSLAGGRQGTQYF. In DNA form, the CDR3 reads TGTGCCTGGAGCTTAGCGGGGGGCCGCCAGGGGACCCAGTACTTC.

This clone was seen only once. This rearrangement joins TRBV5-1 to TRBJ2-7; perhaps TRBD1 as D (5 bases). The CDR3 runs 15 residues. The germline V gene encodes CDR1 SGHRS and CDR2 YFSETQ. V lost 0 bases to trimming and J lost 3 bases, with 13 bases between them. The CDR3 nucleotides are TGCGCCAGCAGCTTGGAAGAGAACAGGCTCTACGAGCAGTACTTC. As protein: CASSLEENRLYEQYF.

The V call is TRBV6-6, the J call TRBJ2-3, with 12 bases identical to TRBD2. Germline V lookup: CDR1 MNHNY, CDR2 SVGAGI (reference sequence). The ends lost 5 bases at V and 9 bases at J; junction bases unmatched: 6. The CDR3 is made up of 14 amino acids. The CDR3, as DNA: TGTGCCAGCAGTCTGACTAGCGGGAGAGGCACGCAGTATTTT. This codes for CASSLTSGRGTQYF.

The chain recombines TRBV7-9 with TRBJ2-1; D perhaps matches TRBD2 (6 bases). Germline CDR1 SEHNR, CDR2 FQNEAQ (reference sequence). V lost 0 bases and J lost 2, with 11 bases in between. This CDR3 spans 16 amino acids. CDR3 nucleotides: TGTGCCAGCAGCTTAGCTTCGGGACTGGCCTACAATGAGCAGTTCTTC. Its protein product is CASSLASGLAYNEQFF.

The chain joins TRBV18 to TRBJ1-4; tentative D call: TRBD1 (5 bases). The CDR3 length is 17 residues. Germline CDR1 KGHSH, CDR2 LQKENI. Trimming took 2 bases from V and 0 from J, leaving 13 bases between them. CDR3 nucleotides: TGTGCCAGCTCACCATCGACAGATACACCAACTAATGAAAAACTGTTTTTT. Its protein product is CASSPSTDTPTNEKLFF.

The V call is TRBV4-1, the J call TRBJ2-7; 7 positions match TRBD1. Unmatched junction bases numbered 8, after V lost 0 bases and J lost 0 bases. Germline assignment: CDR1 MGHRA and CDR2 YSYEKL. This CDR3 has 17 residues. The chain's CDR3 is CASSQDPPTGLSYEQYF. The DNA of the CDR3 is TGCGCCAGCAGCCAAGACCCTCCGACAGGGCTCTCCTACGAGCAGTACTTC.

V is TRBV7-9 and J is TRBJ2-7; no firm D call. Germline CDR1 and CDR2: SEHNR and FQNEAQ (reference sequence). Trimming took 1 base from V and 4 from J, leaving 5 bases between them. CDR3 length: 12 residues. This CDR3 is CASSLGEYEQYF. The CDR3 DNA follows: TGTGCCAGCAGCTTAGGAGAATACGAGCAGTACTTC.

This clone was detected ten times or more. J is TRBJ2-7 and V is TRBV27, with D hard to call. The germline V gene encodes CDR1 MNHEY and CDR2 SMNVEV (reference sequence). The CDR3 consists of 12 residues. Trimming removed 5 bases from V and 4 bases from J, with 9 bases in between. CDR3 DNA sequence: TGTGCCAGCAGTGTGTCGGGTTACGAGCAGTACTTC. This translates into CASSVSGYEQYF.

V and J are TRBV5-1 and TRBJ2-1, with TRBD2 matching 9 bases. The length of the CDR3 is 13 residues. V dropped 7 bases and J dropped 5; count of bases not matched to a gene: 4. Germline CDR1 reads SGHRS; CDR2 reads YFSETQ. The CDR3 spells CASVAGDNNEQFF. The CDR3 region has the DNA TGCGCCAGCGTAGCGGGAGATAACAATGAGCAGTTCTTC.

This clone has a handful of counts. The chain joins TRBV7-9 to TRBJ1-6, with D possibly matching TRBD1 (5 bases). Trimming removed 3 bases at V and 8 bases at J, with 11 bases between. The V gene's germline CDR1 is SEHNR and CDR2 FQNEAQ (reference sequence). This CDR3 region has 14 residues. The CDR3 DNA sequence: TGTGCCAGCAGCTTCTCGACAGTTCATTCACCCCTCCACTTT. Amino acid sequence: CASSFSTVHSPLHF.

This clone was found a few times. This chain links TRBV11-2 with TRBJ2-7; D gene unclear. Germline loops: CDR1 SGHAT, CDR2 FQNNGV. This CDR3 has 13 amino acids. The V and J ends lost 5 bases and 1 base respectively, with 9 bases between them. The CDR3 DNA is TGTGCCAGCAGCCCTGCGCTTTCCTACGAGCAGTACTTC. Amino acid sequence: CASSPALSYEQYF.

The chain links TRBV6-1 to TRBJ1-2, with a weak D call TRBD1 (5 bases). Germline values: CDR1 MNHNS, CDR2 SASEGT. CDR3 length: 14 amino acids. V dropped 6 bases and J dropped 1 base, with 12 bases sitting between them. CDR3 sequence reads: CASRKTDLNYGYTF. The CDR3 region has the DNA TGTGCCAGCAGGAAGACAGACCTTAACTATGGCTACACCTTC.

The V call is TRBV29-1, the J call TRBJ2-1; weak D call: TRBD1 (5 bases). The germline V gene has CDR1 SQVTM and CDR2 ANQGSEA. This CDR3 region has 15 residues. The V and J ends lost 3 bases and 0 bases respectively, with 12 bases between them. The CDR3 is CSVDQGSGSYNEQFF. For the CDR3, the DNA is TGCAGCGTTGATCAGGGCTCGGGCTCCTACAATGAGCAGTTCTTC.

The rearrangement uses TRBV9 and TRBJ1-2; 7 bases match TRBD1. This CDR3 comprises 15 residues. Trimming cost V 4 bases and J 6 bases; bases outside gene matches: 12. Germline V gene data show CDR1 as SGDLS and CDR2 as YYNGEE. DNA of the CDR3: TGTGCCAGCAGCCTACGGGACAGACCTAAAGATGGCTACACCTTC. Protein: CASSLRDRPKDGYTF.

This chain joins TRBV9 and TRBJ2-1, with 9 bases identical to TRBD2. Unmatched junction bases numbered 15, after V lost 4 bases and J lost 7 bases. The CDR3 extends over 17 amino acids. The germline gives CDR1 SGDLS, CDR2 YYNGEE. CDR3 nucleotide sequence: TGTGCCAGCAGCTTCTACGGTGGCGGGGGGGCCTGGAATGAGCAGTTCTTC. Protein sequence: CASSFYGGGGAWNEQFF.

V and J are TRBV14 and TRBJ2-3; possibly TRBD2 for D (6 bases). CDR1 and CDR2 from the germline V gene are SGHDN and FVKESK. V lost 4 bases and J lost 0, with 8 bases in between. The CDR3 is 14 residues long. In DNA form, the CDR3 reads TGTGCCAGCAGCCTTGGGACTAGCACAGATACGCAGTATTTT. Residues: CASSLGTSTDTQYF.

The chain couples TRBV11-3 to TRBJ2-1, with 7 bases lining up with TRBD2. CDR3 size: 15 residues. Germline trimming cut 5 bases from V and 0 bases from J; bases unmatched to any gene: 4. Germline V gene data show CDR1 as SGHNT and CDR2 as YENEEA. The CDR3 DNA reads TGTGCCAGCAGCCCACGCGGGAGCTCCTACAATGAGCAGTTCTTC. It codes for CASSPRGSSYNEQFF.

J is TRBJ1-3 and V is TRBV5-1, with 9 bases fitting TRBD1. Germline values: CDR1 SGHRS, CDR2 YFSETQ. V trimming: 4 bases; J trimming: 1 base; junction bases outside the gene matches: 3. The CDR3 is made up of 15 amino acids. The CDR3 DNA follows: TGCGCCAGCAGCACCGGACAGGGGTCTGGAAACACCATATATTTT. Protein: CASSTGQGSGNTIYF.

V is TRBV19 and J is TRBJ1-5, with D unresolved. Trimming took 3 bases from V and 2 from J, leaving 8 bases between them. The germline CDR1 and CDR2 sequences are LNHDA and SQIVND (reference sequence). This CDR3 contains 14 residues. The CDR3 bases are TGTGCCAGTAGTATTGGGAGTGGCAATCAGCCCCAGCATTTT. Translation: CASSIGSGNQPQHF.

The chain couples TRBV19 to TRBJ2-2, with D possibly matching TRBD1 (6 bases). V was shortened by 7 bases and J by 5 bases, with 17 bases between the two germline ends. The germline CDR1 and CDR2 sequences are LNHDA and SQIVND (reference sequence). The CDR3 is 15 amino acids. The CDR3 is CASKAPGHITGELFF. The CDR3 DNA sequence: TGTGCCAGTAAGGCACCGGGACATATTACCGGGGAGCTGTTTTTT.

J is TRBJ2-2 and V is TRBV10-1; perhaps TRBD2 as D (6 bases). CDR1 and CDR2 (germline): WNHNN, SYGVQD (reference sequence). This CDR3 has 17 amino acids. Trimming shortened V by 7 bases and J by 2 bases, and 20 bases separated the two germline ends. In DNA form, the CDR3 reads TGCGCCAGCAAGGGTTACGGGACTCAAGAAAACACCGGGGAGCTGTTTTTT. This gives the protein CASKGYGTQENTGELFF.

The V call is TRBV29-1, the J call TRBJ1-1; 7 bases align to TRBD1. Trimming at V came to 4 bases and at J to 5 bases, leaving 7 bases not matched to a gene. CDR1 and CDR2 (germline): SQVTM, ANQGSEA. The CDR3 is 13 residues long. The CDR3 region is CSVAGQGGTEAFF. CDR3 sequence (DNA): TGCAGCGTTGCGGGCCAGGGGGGTACTGAAGCTTTCTTT.

This rearrangement joins TRBV10-3 to TRBJ2-5; TRBD1 is a possible D gene (6 bases). The ends were cut back, 4 bases at V and 5 bases at J, with 17 bases in the middle. Germline V CDR1 and CDR2: ENHRY, SYGVKD. The length of the CDR3 is 15 residues. CDR3 nucleotides: TGTGCCATCAGTGCCTACAGGGAAATTGAGGAGACCCAGTACTTC. Its protein is CAISAYREIEETQYF.

The chain has TRBV19 and TRBJ2-7, with a possible D match to TRBD2 (6 bases). CDR1 is LNHDA, CDR2 SQIVND, per germline (reference sequence). The CDR3 length is 15 residues. The germline V and J ends were trimmed by 3 bases and 0 bases, with 12 bases remaining between them. The CDR3 region is CASSIGAGSSYEQYF. The CDR3, as DNA: TGTGCCAGTAGTATTGGGGCGGGGAGCTCCTACGAGCAGTACTTC.